This T cell receptor beta chain was obtained from a study of blood T cell repertoires in COVID-19 (TCRdb year 2020). In terms of the full investigation: Samples from collaborators originated in the United States, Italy and Spain and spanned both the acute and convalescent phases of COVID-19. Where available, HLA class I and class II types were obtained from metadata supplied by the sample provider rather than from assay-based typing. The sample metadata nearly always contained a de-identified subject ID, COVID-19 status, age in years and sex. The repertoires were released in a freely available public database meant as a resource for research on the immune response to SARS-CoV-2. The dataset comprised deeply sampled blood TCRbeta repertoires from subjects exposed to, actively infected with, or recovered from COVID-19. The material from the prospective study consisted of cDNA or gDNA derived from T cells, B-cell-depleted T cells, or PBMCs. Samples came from the ongoing ImmuneRACE study (first 160 participants) plus 1,254 subjects from 6 global collaborators. Study-level results and caveats: How much clinical and demographic metadata was included differed by source and by participant, and the metadata was provided uncurated.

TCRbeta CDR3 regions were amplified from genomic DNA using the immunoSEQ Assay, a bias-controlled multiplex PCR. On the study's bioinformatics: The number of nucleated cells in each sample was estimated from the amplification of reference gene primers within the assay. To quantify the absolute abundance of each unique TCRbeta CDR3 rearrangement, sequence reads were collapsed and filtered. For each sample, productive Simpson clonality was calculated by taking the square root of Simpson's diversity index across productive rearrangements. TCRdb carries this immuneACCESS record with in-frame sequences only. Its versions omit some clonotypes, under half of them owing to an unresolved V gene in the studies checked, with the rest unexplained. The D gene and trimming were derived from the DNA, and the V and J assignments and clone size from that table. The sample contains 40,000 to 50,000 clones, around 90% of them found a single time. The biggest ten clones account for around 4.7% of the sample.

Whole blood was collected in K2EDTA tubes by collaborating institutions according to the institutions' own protocols. For TCRbeta analysis, collaborators shipped samples as frozen whole blood, isolated PBMCs, or DNA extracted from either of those sample types. A word on this clone: Its antigen is not yet known. Within one base of it there is no much larger clone, and no base qualities were kept.

CDR1 and CDR2 are read off the germline V gene (reference sequence) as DFQATT and SNEGSKA. V lost 7 bases and J lost 8 bases; the stretch between them is 11 bases long. The CDR3 contains 11 residues, cysteine and phenylalanine counted. Only CDR3 DNA is held: 33 bases, read in frame from base 1. Sample: peripheral blood. This clonotype was obtained from a man between 60 and 75 years old with acute or convalescent COVID-19. The chain is assembled from TRBV20-1 and TRBJ2-2; the best D guess is TRBD2, with 6 bases matching. The sequenced DNA: TGCAGTGTATCCCGGGAGGGGGAGCTGTTTTTT. It encodes CSVSREGELFF.